This T cell receptor (beta chain) was sequenced in a study of blood T cell repertoires in COVID-19. Study in general: The origin of the acute and convalescent COVID-19 samples was the United States, Italy and Spain. Sample material is recorded as cDNA or gDNA derived from T cells, B-cell-depleted T cells, or PBMCs.

Source study methods: From reference gene primer amplification, estimates of nucleated cell counts were derived. Only in-frame clones appear in the TCRdb table, and some are missing; sequencing was by immunoSEQ multiplex PCR. V and J calls and clone size come straight from that table; D and trimming were deduced from the DNA. The sample gives fewer than 120,000 clones, around three quarters of which show up once; under 10% is in the top ten. The source is a woman aged 55-69 years with acute or convalescent COVID-19. Sequencing used peripheral blood.

CDR3 DNA sequence: TGTGCCAGCGGTGTACAGGGGAATCAGCCCCAGCATTTT. Protein product: CASGVQGNQPQHF. This rearrangement joins TRBV5-5 to TRBJ1-5; 7 nucleotides line up with TRBD1. CDR1 is SGHKS and CDR2 is YYEKEE in the germline V gene (reference sequence). V gave up 7 bases and J gave up 4 bases; unmatched junction bases: 5. This CDR3 contains 13 residues. Supplemented by reference TRBV5-5 and TRBJ1-5, the full variable domain reads DAGVTQSPTHLIKTRGQQVTLRCSPISGHKSVSWYQQVLGQGPQFIFQYYEKEERGRGNFPDRFSARQFPNYSSELNVNALLLGDSALYLCASGVQGNQPQHFGDGTRLSIL.